This T cell receptor (beta chain) came from a study of T-cell reconstitution after alpha-beta-depleted transplantation in children. Many counts were recorded for this clonotype. Its specificity is unknown. Study findings and constraints: Several hundred expanded graft clones reportedly supplied alpha-beta T cells about two months after transplant.

A library of TCRbeta sequences, prepared with unique molecular identifiers, was generated. Using its own MiXCR run on the PCR reads, TCRdb lists one record per CDR3 protein. The table lists 200,000 to 250,000 distinct CDR3 sequences, roughly a tenth of them singletons. V lost 3 bases to trimming and J lost 4 bases, with 7 bases between them. CDR1 is SGHVS and CDR2 is FNYEAQ in the germline V gene. CDR3 length equals 13 residues. The TCR was taken from a child under two years old with acute myeloid leukemia, due to receive a stem cell transplant. The sequences come from PBMCs, collected before TCRalphabeta/CD19-depleted stem cell transplant. The V call is TRBV7-6, the J call TRBJ2-1; D not resolved. The CDR3 DNA follows: TGTGCCAGCAGCTTCCGGCGGTACAATGAGCAGTTCTTC. Protein product: CASSFRRYNEQFF.